A single T cell receptor beta chain is shown here with its context. Its antigen target is currently unknown. No base quality information exists; no much larger clone differs at one position. Using the deep immunoSEQ assay, multiplex PCR amplified TCR CDR3 regions from genomic DNA. Genomic DNA extracted from each cell subset was distributed evenly over all wells of several immunoSEQ 96-well plates, and each plate served as one replicate. For sorted subsets, roughly 200 ng of genomic DNA, equivalent to 25,000 to 35,000 T cell genomes, went into each replicate PCR. The purified libraries were quantified using a Qubit 3.0 fluorometer, sized with a Bioanalyzer 2100, and then quantified again using the KAPA Library Quantification kit. Every immunoSEQ 96-well plate was sequenced on a separate single-read 150-cycle Illumina NextSeq 550 flow cell. The original pipeline was this. Because the immunoSEQ output included only junctional sequences and no quality scores, the filtering could not be the same as the filtering used for full-length reads. To assign V/J genes and CDR3, sequences were annotated using PyIR, a Python wrapper for IgBLAST v1.9, with IMGT germline references. Reads were removed for weak V/J assignments (E-value above 1e-6), missing CDR3, stop codons, out-of-frame junctions, or ambiguous translated residues. V3J clonotypes were defined as sequences sharing the same inferred V gene, J gene, and CDR3 amino acid sequence. Percentage overlap between repertoires was computed as shared unique clonotypes divided by the size of the smaller repertoire. Repertoire richness was assessed with RTK rarefaction, the Chao1 estimator, and Recon v2.1 estimates of unobserved clonotypes. Generation probabilities were computed with OLGA for all TCRbeta clonotypes obtained by the gDNA method from a few donors. This is the immuneACCESS table as TCRdb keeps it, with only in-frame sequences that have V and J called. A part of the clones is gone; compared with another copy, unresolved V genes explain less than half, and the rest is unexplained. V and J calls plus clone size are reproduced from that table; the DNA served to infer D and trimming. For this sample there are under 600,000 clones; around 95% appear just once. The ten largest clones take up about 0.068% of the sample.

The data derive from a study of shared clonotypes between healthy human individuals (dated by TCRdb to 2020 to 2022). Regarding the study in general: The cohort comprised two women and a few men aged 18 to 49 years. Leukapheresis yielded between about 0.94 and 9 billion PBMCs per donor. For each donor, three plates each were used for CD4 naive and CD4 memory, two plates were used for CD8 naive, and one plate was used for CD8 memory. The study deeply sequenced blood TCR repertoires of about five healthy adults to estimate repertoire size and the extent of clonotype sharing between individuals. To increase sequencing depth and limit assay-specific biases, different laboratories used diverse techniques to prepare libraries and sequence TCR repertoires. What the study reported, not specific to this receptor: Naive subsets generally had larger estimated clonotype richness than memory subsets. Rarefaction of sorted-subset datasets indicated incomplete sequencing despite the large sequencing depth. Higher generation probabilities were observed for clonotypes shared by all four sorted-subset donors than for non-shared clonotypes. Because the study included a small number of donors, the genetic and exposure-history diversity represented was limited. Across several donors, approximately 5% of naive CD4, roughly 3.5% of naive CD8, approximately 2.5% of memory CD4, and roughly 0.41% of memory CD8 clonotypes were shared. Sampling was restricted to blood, and TCR repertoires in tissue are likely to differ from TCR repertoires in blood. Based on pairwise subsampling, the degree of clonotype sharing among donors was expected to be affected by sequencing depth.

From the germline V gene (reference sequence), CDR1 is MNHNY and CDR2 is SVGAGI. V loses 5 bases of germline sequence and J loses 4 bases, and the interval between the two ends is 8 bases. The CDR3 sequence holds 13 residues, the cysteine and phenylalanine included. Only the CDR3 portion is preserved as DNA: 39 bases, with reading frame beginning at the first base. The donors were healthy, HIV-negative adults who had no recently reported acute infections or vaccinations. Every donor was a Caucasian adult residing in Nashville, Tennessee, USA. CD4+ T cells were enriched through magnetic negative selection, after which naive cells were positively selected on CD45RA and the remaining negative fraction served as the memory subset. After blood collection by leukapheresis, PBMCs were isolated using Ficoll-Histopaque density gradient centrifugation and then cryopreserved in the vapor phase of liquid nitrogen. Purity and quantity of every magnetically sorted T cell population were checked by analytical flow cytometry. Each sorted fraction had its genomic DNA isolated and then quantified by UV absorbance on a Nanodrop 2000c.

Recombination joined TRBV6-6 with TRBJ1-4; there is no confident call for the D gene. The sequence was obtained from a woman aged 25 to 39 in good health. Sequenced material: naive CD4+ T cells sorted from blood. This sample's cell subset or site label indicates: CD45RA+ positively selected. The nucleotide sequence reads TGTGCCAGCAGTCAAGCCTATAATGAAAAACTGTTTTTT. Protein translation: CASSQAYNEKLFF.